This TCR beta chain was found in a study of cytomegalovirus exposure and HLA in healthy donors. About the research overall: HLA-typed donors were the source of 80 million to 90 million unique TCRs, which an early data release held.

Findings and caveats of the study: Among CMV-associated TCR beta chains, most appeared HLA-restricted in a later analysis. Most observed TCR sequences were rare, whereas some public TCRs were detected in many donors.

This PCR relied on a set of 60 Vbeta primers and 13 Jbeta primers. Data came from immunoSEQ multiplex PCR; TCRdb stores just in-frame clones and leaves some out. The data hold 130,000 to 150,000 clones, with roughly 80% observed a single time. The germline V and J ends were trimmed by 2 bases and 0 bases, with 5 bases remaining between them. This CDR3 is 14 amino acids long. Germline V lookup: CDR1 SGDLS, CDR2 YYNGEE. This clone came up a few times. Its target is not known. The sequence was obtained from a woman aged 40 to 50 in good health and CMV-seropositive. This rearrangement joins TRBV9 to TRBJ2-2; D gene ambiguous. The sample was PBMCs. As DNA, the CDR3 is TGTGCCAGCAGCGTTATAGCGAACACCGGGGAGCTGTTTTTT. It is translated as CASSVIANTGELFF.